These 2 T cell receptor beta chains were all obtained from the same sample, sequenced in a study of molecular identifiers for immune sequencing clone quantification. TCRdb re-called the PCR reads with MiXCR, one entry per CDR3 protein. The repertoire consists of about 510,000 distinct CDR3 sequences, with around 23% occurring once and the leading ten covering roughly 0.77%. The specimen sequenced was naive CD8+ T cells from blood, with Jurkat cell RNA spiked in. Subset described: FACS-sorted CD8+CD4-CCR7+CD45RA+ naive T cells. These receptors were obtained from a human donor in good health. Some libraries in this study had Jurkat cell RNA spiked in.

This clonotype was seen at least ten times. The CDR3 DNA is TGTGCCAGCAGCTCCCCTCCCGGGGCCAACGTCCTGACTTTC. Its protein product is CASSSPPGANVLTF. This chain links TRBV9 with TRBJ2-6; no definite D call. V lost 4 bases to trimming and J lost 4 bases, with 9 bases between them. This CDR3 is built from 14 residues. CDR1 and CDR2 (germline): SGDLS, YYNGEE.

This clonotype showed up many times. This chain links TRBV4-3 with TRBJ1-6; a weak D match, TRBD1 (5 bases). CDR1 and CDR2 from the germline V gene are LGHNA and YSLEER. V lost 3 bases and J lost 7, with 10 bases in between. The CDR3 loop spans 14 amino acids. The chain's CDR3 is CASSQGLMNSPLHF. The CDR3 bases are TGCGCCAGCAGCCAGGGACTGATGAATTCACCCCTCCACTTT.